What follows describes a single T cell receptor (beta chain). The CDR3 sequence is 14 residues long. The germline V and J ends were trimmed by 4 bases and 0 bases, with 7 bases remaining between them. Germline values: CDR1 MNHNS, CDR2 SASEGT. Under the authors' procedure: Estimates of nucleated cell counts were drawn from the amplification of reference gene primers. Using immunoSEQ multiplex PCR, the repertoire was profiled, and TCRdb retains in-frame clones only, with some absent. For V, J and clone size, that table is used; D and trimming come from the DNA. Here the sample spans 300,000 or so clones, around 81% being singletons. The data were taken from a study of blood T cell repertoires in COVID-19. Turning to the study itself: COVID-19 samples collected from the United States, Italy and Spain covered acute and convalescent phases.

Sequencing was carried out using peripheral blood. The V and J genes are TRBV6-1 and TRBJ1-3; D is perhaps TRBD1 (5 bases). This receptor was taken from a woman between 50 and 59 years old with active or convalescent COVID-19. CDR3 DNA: TGTGCCAGCAGTGCACAGGACTCTGGAAACACCATATATTTT. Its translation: CASSAQDSGNTIYF.